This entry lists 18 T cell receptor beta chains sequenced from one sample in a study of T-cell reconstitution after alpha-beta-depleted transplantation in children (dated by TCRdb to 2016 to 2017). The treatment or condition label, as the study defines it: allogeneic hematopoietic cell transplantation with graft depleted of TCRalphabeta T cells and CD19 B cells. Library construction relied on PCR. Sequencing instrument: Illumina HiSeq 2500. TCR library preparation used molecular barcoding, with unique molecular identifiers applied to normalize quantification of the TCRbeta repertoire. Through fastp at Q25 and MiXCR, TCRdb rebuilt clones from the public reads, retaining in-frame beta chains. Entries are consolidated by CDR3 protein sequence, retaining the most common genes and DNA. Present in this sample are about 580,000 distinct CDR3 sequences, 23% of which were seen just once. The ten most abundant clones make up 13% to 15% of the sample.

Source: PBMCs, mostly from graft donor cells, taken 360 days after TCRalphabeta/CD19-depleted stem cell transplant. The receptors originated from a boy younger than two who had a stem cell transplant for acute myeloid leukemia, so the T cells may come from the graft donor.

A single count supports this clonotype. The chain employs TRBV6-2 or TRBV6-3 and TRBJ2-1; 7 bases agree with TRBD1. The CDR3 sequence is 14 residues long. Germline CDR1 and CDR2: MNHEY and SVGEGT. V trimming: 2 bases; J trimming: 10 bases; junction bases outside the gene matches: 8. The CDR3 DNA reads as TGTGCCAGCAGTTACGGGACAGCCGTCGGCGAGCAGTTCTTC. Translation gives CASSYGTAVGEQFF.

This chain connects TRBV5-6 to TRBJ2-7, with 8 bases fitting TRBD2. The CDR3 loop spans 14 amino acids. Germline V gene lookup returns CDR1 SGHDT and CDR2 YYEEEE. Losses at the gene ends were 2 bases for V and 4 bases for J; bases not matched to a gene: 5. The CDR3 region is CASSFSGAVYEQYV. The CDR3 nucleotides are TGTGCCAGCAGCTTTAGCGGGGCGGTGTACGAGCAGTACGTC.

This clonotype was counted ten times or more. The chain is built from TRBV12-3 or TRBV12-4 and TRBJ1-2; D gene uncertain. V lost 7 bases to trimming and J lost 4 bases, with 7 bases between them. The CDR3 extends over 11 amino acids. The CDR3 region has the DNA TGTGCCAGCAACCGTCTCTATGGCTACACCTTC. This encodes CASNRLYGYTF.

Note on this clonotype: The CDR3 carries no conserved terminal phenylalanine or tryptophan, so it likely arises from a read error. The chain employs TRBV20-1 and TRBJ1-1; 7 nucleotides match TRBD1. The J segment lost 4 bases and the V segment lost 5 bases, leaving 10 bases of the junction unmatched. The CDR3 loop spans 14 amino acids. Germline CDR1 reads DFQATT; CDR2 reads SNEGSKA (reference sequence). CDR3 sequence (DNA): TGCAGTGCTTTCCCGGCAGGGGGTGGCACTGAAGCTTTCATT. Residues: CSAFPAGGGTEAFI.

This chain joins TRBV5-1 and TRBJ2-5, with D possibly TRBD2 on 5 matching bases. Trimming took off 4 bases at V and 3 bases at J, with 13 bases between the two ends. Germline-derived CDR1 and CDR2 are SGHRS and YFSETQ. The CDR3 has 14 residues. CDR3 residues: CASSQVEGEETQYF. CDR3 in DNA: TGCGCCAGCAGCCAGGTCGAGGGAGAAGAGACCCAGTACTTC.

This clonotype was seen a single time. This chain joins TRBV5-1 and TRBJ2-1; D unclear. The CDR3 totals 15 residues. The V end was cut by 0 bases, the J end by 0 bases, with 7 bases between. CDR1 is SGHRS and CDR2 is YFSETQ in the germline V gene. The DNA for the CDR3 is TGCGCCAGCAGCTTGGAGCAGATCTCCTACAATGAGCAGTTCTTC. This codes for CASSLEQISYNEQFF.

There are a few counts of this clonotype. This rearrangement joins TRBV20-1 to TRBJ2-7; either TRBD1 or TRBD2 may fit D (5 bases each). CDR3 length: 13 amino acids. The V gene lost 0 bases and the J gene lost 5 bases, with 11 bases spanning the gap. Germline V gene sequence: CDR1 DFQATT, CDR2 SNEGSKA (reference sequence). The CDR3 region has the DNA TGCAGTGCTAGAGAAACCGGGACCCACGAGCAGTACTTC. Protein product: CSARETGTHEQYF.

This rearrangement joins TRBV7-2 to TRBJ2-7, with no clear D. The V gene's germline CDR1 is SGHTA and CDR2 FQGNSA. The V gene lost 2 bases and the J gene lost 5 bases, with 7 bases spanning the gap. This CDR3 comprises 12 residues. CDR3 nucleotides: TGTGCCAGCAGCTTAAGGGTGGACGAGCAGTACTTC. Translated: CASSLRVDEQYF.

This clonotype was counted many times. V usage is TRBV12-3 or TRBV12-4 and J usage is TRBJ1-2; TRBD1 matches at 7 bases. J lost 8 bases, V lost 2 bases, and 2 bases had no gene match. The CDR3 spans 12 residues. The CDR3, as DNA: TGTGCCAGCAGTTTAACAGGGGAGGGCTACACCTTC. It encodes CASSLTGEGYTF.

The CDR3 nucleotides read TGTGCCAGCAGTTTGGCTGGGGGCGCGGGCACTGAAGCTTTCTTT. Protein: CASSLAGGAGTEAFF. The J gene is TRBJ1-1, the V gene TRBV12-3 or TRBV12-4; D perhaps matches TRBD1 (6 bases). The length of the CDR3 is 15 residues. Trimming left V 3 bases short and J 4 bases short, with 15 bases between.

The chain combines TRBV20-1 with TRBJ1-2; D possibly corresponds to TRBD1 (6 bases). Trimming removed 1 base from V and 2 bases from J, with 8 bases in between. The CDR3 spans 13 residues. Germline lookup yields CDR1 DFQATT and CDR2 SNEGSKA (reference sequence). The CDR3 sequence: CSARVTGNYGYTF. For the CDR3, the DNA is TGCAGTGCTAGAGTAACAGGGAACTATGGCTACACCTTC.

The DNA for the CDR3 is TGCGCCAGCAAGGGGACAACGAACACCGGGGAGCTGTTTTTT. As protein: CASKGTTNTGELFF. The J gene is TRBJ2-2, the V gene TRBV5-1; TRBD1 is a possible D gene (6 bases). The CDR3 has 14 residues. V lost 6 bases and J lost 0, with 9 bases in between. CDR1 SGHRS and CDR2 YFSETQ come from the germline V gene.

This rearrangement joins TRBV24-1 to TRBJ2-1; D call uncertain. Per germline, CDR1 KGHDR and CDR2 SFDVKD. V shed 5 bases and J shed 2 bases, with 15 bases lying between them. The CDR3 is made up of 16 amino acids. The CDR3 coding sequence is TGTGCCACCAGTGGTAGCCAATTGACTGCCTACAATGAGCAGTTCTTC. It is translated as CATSGSQLTAYNEQFF.

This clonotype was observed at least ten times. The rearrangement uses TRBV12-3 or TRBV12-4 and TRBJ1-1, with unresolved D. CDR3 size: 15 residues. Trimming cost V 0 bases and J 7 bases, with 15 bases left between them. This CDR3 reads CASSLASRNTNEAFF. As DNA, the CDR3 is TGTGCCAGCAGTTTAGCGTCCAGAAACACCAATGAAGCTTTCTTT.

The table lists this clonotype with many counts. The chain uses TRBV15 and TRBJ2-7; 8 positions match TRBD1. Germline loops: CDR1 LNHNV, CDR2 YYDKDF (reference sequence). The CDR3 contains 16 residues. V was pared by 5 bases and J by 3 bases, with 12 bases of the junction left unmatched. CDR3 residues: CATSGPYRGSFYEQYF. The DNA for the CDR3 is TGTGCCACCAGCGGACCCTACAGGGGGTCCTTCTACGAGCAGTACTTC.

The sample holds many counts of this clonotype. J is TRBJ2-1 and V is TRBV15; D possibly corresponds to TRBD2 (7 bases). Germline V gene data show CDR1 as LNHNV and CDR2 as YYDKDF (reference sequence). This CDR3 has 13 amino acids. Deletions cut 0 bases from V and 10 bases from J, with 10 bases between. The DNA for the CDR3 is TGTGCCACCAGCAGAGATAGGGGGGGGGAGCAGTTCTTC. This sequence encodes CATSRDRGGEQFF.

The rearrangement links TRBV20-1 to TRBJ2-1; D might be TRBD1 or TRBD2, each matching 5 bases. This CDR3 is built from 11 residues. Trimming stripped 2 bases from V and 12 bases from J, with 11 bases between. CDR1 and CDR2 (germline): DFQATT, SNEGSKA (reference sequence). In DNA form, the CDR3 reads TGCAGTGCTAGACGGGGCGCCGGGCAGTTCTTC. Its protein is CSARRGAGQFF.

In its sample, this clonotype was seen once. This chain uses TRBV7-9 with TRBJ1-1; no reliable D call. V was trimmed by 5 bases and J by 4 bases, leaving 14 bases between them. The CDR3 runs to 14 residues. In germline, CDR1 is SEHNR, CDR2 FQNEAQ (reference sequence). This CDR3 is CASSQIEVGTEAFF. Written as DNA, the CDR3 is TGTGCCAGCAGCCAGATAGAGGTGGGCACTGAAGCTTTCTTT.